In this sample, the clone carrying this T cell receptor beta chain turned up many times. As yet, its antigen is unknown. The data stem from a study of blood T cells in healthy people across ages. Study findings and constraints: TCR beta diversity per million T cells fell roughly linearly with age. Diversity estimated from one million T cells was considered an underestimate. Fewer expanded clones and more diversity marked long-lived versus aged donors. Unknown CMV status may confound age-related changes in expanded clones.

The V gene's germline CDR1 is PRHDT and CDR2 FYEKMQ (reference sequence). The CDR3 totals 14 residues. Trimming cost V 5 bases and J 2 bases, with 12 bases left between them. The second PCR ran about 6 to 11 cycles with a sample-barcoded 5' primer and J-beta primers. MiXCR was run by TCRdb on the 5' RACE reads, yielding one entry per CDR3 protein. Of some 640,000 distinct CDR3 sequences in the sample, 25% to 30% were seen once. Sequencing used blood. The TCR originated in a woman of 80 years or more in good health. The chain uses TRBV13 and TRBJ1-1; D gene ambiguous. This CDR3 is CASSLNIGNTEAFF. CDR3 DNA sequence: TGTGCCAGCAGCCTGAACATAGGAAACACTGAAGCTTTCTTT.